The present T cell receptor beta chain was sequenced within a study of cytomegalovirus exposure and HLA in healthy donors. Findings of the study overall: Some V segments, including TRBV6-2 and TRBV6-3, were excluded as indistinguishable. Clonal expansion, a later analysis showed, was greater in HLA-associated TCR beta chains than in equally common others. Researchers catalogued 150 or so TCR beta chains as cytomegalovirus-associated.

The CDR3 runs to 15 residues. After removal of 6 bases from V and 4 bases from J, the junction contained 8 bases not matched to a gene. Germline assignment: CDR1 MGHRA and CDR2 YSYEKL. Concerning this clone: Its antigen is as yet unknown.

Primers included in the PCR were 60 Vbeta and 13 Jbeta primers. Authors' methods: In a later analysis, of 84 million or so unique beta chains, about 12 million appeared in at least two donors. Method: immunoSEQ multiplex PCR; TCRdb's copy keeps in-frame clones and lacks some. V, J and clone size were drawn from that table, and D and trimming were deduced from the DNA. The repertoire consists of 150,000 to 200,000 clones, with around 76% occurring once and the leading ten covering under 2%. The genes are TRBV4-1 and TRBJ2-2, with 7 bases aligning to TRBD2. The clonotype was recovered from a man aged 30 to 45 in good health and CMV-seronegative. The sequenced sample consisted of PBMCs. This chain's CDR3 is CASRPTSAGTGELFF. The CDR3 DNA follows: TGCGCCAGCAGACCTACTAGCGCGGGCACCGGGGAGCTGTTTTTT.